Listed here are 4 T cell receptor beta chains from one sample, sequenced in a study of blood T cell repertoires in COVID-19. Some clones are missing from TCRdb's copy, which holds only in-frame ones; the method was immunoSEQ multiplex PCR. The repertoire holds a few hundred thousand clones, with 87% as singletons. Sequenced input: PBMCs or T cells enriched from blood (not recorded which). Receptors originate from a woman younger than 45 who had recovered from COVID-19.

The chain carries TRBV7-6 and TRBJ2-7; 8 bases fit TRBD1. Germline-derived CDR1 and CDR2 are SGHVS and FNYEAQ. V trimming: 4 bases; J trimming: 4 bases; junction bases outside the gene matches: 24. The CDR3 consists of 20 residues. The CDR3 coding sequence is TGTGCCAGCAGCTCCACCTCCGGGACAGGCAGCGGCACCCCCCGATACGAGCAGTACTTC. It yields the protein CASSSTSGTGSGTPRYEQYF. Based on the CDR3 plus reference TRBV7-6 and TRBJ2-7, the full variable domain is GAGVSQSPRYKVTKRGQDVALRCDPISGHVSLYWYRQALGQGPEFLTYFNYEAQQDKSGLPNDRFSAERPEGSISTLTIQRTEQRDSAMYRCASSSTSGTGSGTPRYEQYFGPGTRLTVT.

The chain uses TRBV5-1 and TRBJ2-7; TRBD1 agrees at 11 bases. CDR3 size: 17 residues. V gave up 4 bases and J gave up 0 bases; unmatched junction bases: 9. Germline V lookup: CDR1 SGHRS, CDR2 YFSETQ. CDR3 residues: CASSLGLDRGRSYEQYF. Here the CDR3 DNA reads TGCGCCAGCAGCCTTGGTTTGGACAGGGGGCGCTCCTACGAGCAGTACTTC.

The genes are TRBV7-2 and TRBJ1-5, with D possibly being TRBD1 (5 bases). Germline CDR1 reads SGHTA; CDR2 reads FQGNSA. The CDR3 is made up of 14 amino acids. V lost 2 bases to trimming and J lost 4 bases, with 9 bases between them. The CDR3 sequence is CASSLRGWNQPQHF. The CDR3 nucleotides are TGTGCCAGCAGCTTACGGGGGTGGAATCAGCCCCAGCATTTT. Filled out from reference TRBV7-2 and TRBJ1-5, the complete variable domain reads GAGVSQSPSNKVTEKGKDVELRCDPISGHTALYWYRQSLGQGLEFLIYFQGNSAPDKSGLPSDRFSAERTGGSVSTLTIQRTQQEDSAVYLCASSLRGWNQPQHFGDGTRLSIL.

V is TRBV11-2 and J is TRBJ2-7; 7 nucleotides line up with TRBD1. Trimming cost V 2 bases and J 2 bases; bases outside gene matches: 12. Germline values: CDR1 SGHAT, CDR2 FQNNGV. The CDR3 length is 17 residues. The CDR3 spells CASSLRTGPNGPYEQYF. The DNA for the CDR3 is TGTGCCAGCAGCTTAAGGACAGGTCCGAATGGCCCCTACGAGCAGTACTTC.